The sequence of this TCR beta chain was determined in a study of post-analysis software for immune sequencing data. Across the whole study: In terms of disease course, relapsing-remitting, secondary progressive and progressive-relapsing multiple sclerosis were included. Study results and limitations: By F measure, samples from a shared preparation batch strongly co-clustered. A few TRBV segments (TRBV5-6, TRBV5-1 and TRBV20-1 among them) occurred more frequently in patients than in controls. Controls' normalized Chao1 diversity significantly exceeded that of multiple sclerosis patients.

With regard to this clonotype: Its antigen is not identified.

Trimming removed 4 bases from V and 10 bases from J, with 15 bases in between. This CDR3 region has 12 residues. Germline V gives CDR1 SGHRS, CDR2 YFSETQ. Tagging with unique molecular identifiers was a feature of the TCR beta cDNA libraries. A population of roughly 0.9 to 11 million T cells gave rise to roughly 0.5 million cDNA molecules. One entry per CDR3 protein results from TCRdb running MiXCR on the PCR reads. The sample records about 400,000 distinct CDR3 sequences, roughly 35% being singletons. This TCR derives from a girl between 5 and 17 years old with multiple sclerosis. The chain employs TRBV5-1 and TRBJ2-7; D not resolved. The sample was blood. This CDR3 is CASSVPSEAQYF. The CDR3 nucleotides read TGCGCCAGCAGCGTCCCGTCTGAGGCCCAGTACTTC.